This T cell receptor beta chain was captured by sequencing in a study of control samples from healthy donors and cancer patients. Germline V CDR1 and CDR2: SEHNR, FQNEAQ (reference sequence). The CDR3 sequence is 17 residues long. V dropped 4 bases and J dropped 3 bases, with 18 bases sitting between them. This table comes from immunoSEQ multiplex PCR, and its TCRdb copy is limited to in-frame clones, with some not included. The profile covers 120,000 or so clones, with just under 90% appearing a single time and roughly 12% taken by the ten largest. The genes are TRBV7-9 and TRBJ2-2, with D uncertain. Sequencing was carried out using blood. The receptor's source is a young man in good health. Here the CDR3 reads CASSSSRPSRDTGELFF. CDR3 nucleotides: TGTGCCAGCAGCTCCTCGCGACCTTCTCGGGACACCGGGGAGCTGTTTTTT.